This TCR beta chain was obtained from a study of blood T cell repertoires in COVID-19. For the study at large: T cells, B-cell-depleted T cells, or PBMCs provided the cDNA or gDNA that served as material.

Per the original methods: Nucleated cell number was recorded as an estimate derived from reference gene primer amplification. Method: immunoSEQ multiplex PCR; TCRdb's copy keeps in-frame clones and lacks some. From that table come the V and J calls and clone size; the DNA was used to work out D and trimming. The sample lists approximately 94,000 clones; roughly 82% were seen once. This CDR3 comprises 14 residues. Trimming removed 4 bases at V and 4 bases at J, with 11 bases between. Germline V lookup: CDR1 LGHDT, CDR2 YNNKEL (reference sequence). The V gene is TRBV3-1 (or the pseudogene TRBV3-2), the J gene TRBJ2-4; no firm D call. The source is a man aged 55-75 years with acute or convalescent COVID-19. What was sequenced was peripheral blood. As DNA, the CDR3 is TGTGCCAGCAGCCTGAGGCAGCAAAAAAACATTCAGTACTTC. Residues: CASSLRQQKNIQYF.